This TCR beta chain was identified in a study of blood T cell repertoires in COVID-19. Turning to the study itself: Material from acute and convalescent COVID-19 was sourced from the United States, Italy and Spain. PBMCs, B-cell-depleted T cells, or T cells were the source of the cDNA or gDNA that made up the material.

As handled by the study authors: Reference gene primer amplification gave nucleated cell count estimates. Sequencing was performed with immunoSEQ multiplex PCR; in TCRdb, only in-frame clones are kept and a portion is missing. V and J calls and clone size are given by that table; D and trimming were obtained from the DNA. The sample yields roughly 200,000 clones, 80% to 90% seen once. Germline lookup yields CDR1 SGHDN and CDR2 FVKESK. The CDR3 length is 14 residues. V lost 4 bases and J lost 7, with 16 bases in between. Sequences were obtained from peripheral blood. The chain recombines TRBV14 with TRBJ1-1, with D possibly being TRBD1 (6 bases). The receptor was derived from a man in his sixties who had recovered from COVID-19. CDR3 region: CASSRIQGAGEAFF. The CDR3 region has the DNA TGTGCCAGCAGCCGCATACAGGGTGCCGGTGAAGCTTTCTTT.